The 17 T cell receptor beta chains below were found in one sample sequenced in a study of identical twins. TCRdb used MiXCR to reprocess the 5' RACE reads, holding one entry per CDR3 protein. The table records 500,000 or so distinct CDR3 sequences, about 20% of them present only once. These sequences were also reported in another study, on T cells expressing NK-cell markers.

The sample taken for sequencing was CD4+ T cells sorted from blood. The receptors stem from a woman younger than 35 in good health.

This clonotype was picked up a small number of times. This chain joins TRBV6-5 and TRBJ2-5; possible D gene TRBD2, 6 bases. The CDR3 spans 12 residues. Germline V lookup: CDR1 MNHEY, CDR2 SVGAGI. V dropped 7 bases and J dropped 5 bases, with 11 bases sitting between them. In DNA form, the CDR3 reads TGTGCCAGCATGGGACTCAAGGAGACCCAGTACTTC. This codes for CASMGLKETQYF.

This rearrangement joins TRBV20-1 to TRBJ1-1; D not resolved. Germline loops: CDR1 DFQATT, CDR2 SNEGSKA (reference sequence). The CDR3 has 14 residues. V was cut by 1 base and J by 1 base, with 10 bases left in between. This CDR3 is CSARAGQANTEAFF. The CDR3 DNA is TGCAGTGCTAGAGCTGGGCAGGCGAACACTGAAGCTTTCTTT.

This clonotype appeared a few times. The chain uses TRBV9 and TRBJ2-5, with 9 bases matching TRBD1. Losses at the gene ends were 5 bases for V and 0 bases for J; bases not matched to a gene: 5. CDR3 length equals 15 residues. The germline gives CDR1 SGDLS, CDR2 YYNGEE. CDR3 nucleotide sequence: TGTGCCAGCAGTTACGACAGGGGGTACCAAGAGACCCAGTACTTC. It encodes CASSYDRGYQETQYF.

The table lists this clonotype with a few counts. The chain uses TRBV2 and TRBJ1-2; D uncertain. Germline lookup yields CDR1 SNHLY and CDR2 FYNNEI. V gave up 3 bases and J gave up 3 bases, with 8 bases separating them. The CDR3 contains 13 residues. The CDR3 nucleotides are TGTGCCAGCAGTGAGACATCCGACTATGGCTACACCTTC. Residues: CASSETSDYGYTF. The full variable domain, completed using reference TRBV2 and TRBJ1-2, is EPEVTQTPSHQVTQMGQEVILRCVPISNHLYFYWYRQILGQKVEFLVSFYNNEISEKSEIFDDQFSVERPDGSNFTLKIRSTKLEDSAMYFCASSETSDYGYTFGSGTRLTVV.

The chain combines TRBV6-5 with TRBJ2-7, with D perhaps matching TRBD1 (6 bases). This CDR3 is 11 amino acids long. The germline CDR1 and CDR2 sequences are MNHEY and SVGAGI. The V end was cut by 5 bases, the J end by 7 bases, with 9 bases between. The CDR3, as DNA: TGTGCCAGCAGTCCCGGACAGGAGCAGTACTTC. Encoded protein: CASSPGQEQYF.

The V and J genes are TRBV7-2 and TRBJ1-2; 7 nucleotides agree with TRBD1. CDR1 SGHTA and CDR2 FQGNSA come from the germline V gene. CDR3 length: 14 residues. J lost 4 bases, V lost 7 bases, and 9 bases had no gene match. This CDR3 reads CASTTTGISYGYTF. In DNA, the CDR3 is TGTGCCAGCACCACGACAGGGATTTCCTATGGCTACACCTTC.

This clonotype was counted ten times or more. The chain is built from TRBV12-3 or TRBV12-4 and TRBJ2-2; no clear D gene. The CDR3 extends over 11 amino acids. The V end was cut by 4 bases, the J end by 4 bases, with 1 base between. The CDR3 region has the DNA TGTGCCAGCAGTTCCACCGGGGAGCTGTTTTTT. Its translation: CASSSTGELFF.

Ten or more counts support this clonotype. V gene TRBV5-6 combines with J gene TRBJ2-1; a weak D match, TRBD2 (5 bases). The CDR3 consists of 15 residues. The V end lost 6 bases, the J end lost 2 bases, and 15 bases lay between the germline ends. Germline CDR1 is SGHDT and CDR2 is YYEEEE. The CDR3 DNA reads TGTGCCAGCAACCGCGAGAGGGAAACCTACAATGAGCAGTTCTTC. This gives the protein CASNRERETYNEQFF.

This clonotype occurred a few times. The chain is built from TRBV6-1 and TRBJ2-7; 8 nucleotides match TRBD1. The CDR3 sequence is 13 residues long. The trim removed 7 bases at V and 6 bases at J, leaving 8 bases unmatched. Germline lookup yields CDR1 MNHNS and CDR2 SASEGT. The CDR3 DNA sequence: TGTGCCAGCAAAGACAGGGGAAAAGGCGAGCAGTACTTC. Its protein is CASKDRGKGEQYF.

The V gene is TRBV10-3, the J gene TRBJ1-1; no definite D call. V lost 0 bases and J lost 0, with 8 bases in between. Germline loops: CDR1 ENHRY, CDR2 SYGVKD. The length of the CDR3 is 15 residues. The chain's CDR3 is CAISESSGMNTEAFF. As DNA, the CDR3 is TGTGCCATCAGTGAGTCGTCGGGGATGAACACTGAAGCTTTCTTT.

In its sample, this clonotype was seen a few times. The rearrangement joins TRBV12-3 or TRBV12-4 to TRBJ2-4, with D perhaps assigned TRBD1 or TRBD2 (5 bases each). The CDR3 has 12 amino acids. V was trimmed by 2 bases and J by 8 bases, leaving 7 bases between them. This chain's CDR3 is CASSLRGDIQYF. In DNA form, the CDR3 reads TGTGCCAGCAGTTTAAGGGGAGACATTCAGTACTTC.

This chain uses TRBV4-1 with TRBJ2-1; D gene ambiguous. The CDR3 runs to 15 residues. Trimming shortened V by 1 base and J by 6 bases, and 13 bases separated the two germline ends. Per the germline V gene, CDR1 is MGHRA and CDR2 is YSYEKL. The CDR3 DNA is TGCGCCAGCAGCCAAGGAACTGGCATGTCCAATGAGCAGTTCTTC. Its protein is CASSQGTGMSNEQFF.

This clonotype was seen a few times. The chain recombines TRBV4-3 with TRBJ2-1; 10 bases are a match to TRBD2. The V segment lost 1 base and the J segment 7 bases; nucleotides outside the gene matches: 7. The CDR3 loop spans 16 amino acids. Germline-derived CDR1 and CDR2 are LGHNA and YSLEER. CDR3 in amino acids: CASSQVSGRRVNEQFF. The CDR3, as DNA: TGCGCCAGCAGCCAAGTTAGCGGGAGGAGGGTGAATGAGCAGTTCTTC.

The J gene is TRBJ2-1, the V gene TRBV9; possibly TRBD1 or TRBD2 for D (5 bases each). Trimming shortened V by 7 bases and J by 0 bases, and 14 bases separated the two germline ends. The CDR3 covers 15 residues. Germline-derived CDR1 and CDR2 are SGDLS and YYNGEE. The CDR3 spells CASSRDESSYNEQFF. CDR3 nucleotides: TGTGCCAGCTCCCGGGACGAGAGCTCCTACAATGAGCAGTTCTTC.

This rearrangement joins TRBV14 to TRBJ2-3; no firm D call. Germline-derived CDR1 and CDR2 are SGHDN and FVKESK. This CDR3 is built from 13 residues. Trimming took 1 base from V and 9 from J, leaving 11 bases between them. CDR3 loop: CASSQVQLATQYF. CDR3 nucleotide sequence: TGTGCCAGCAGCCAAGTCCAGCTGGCCACGCAGTATTTT.

The chain links TRBV7-8 to TRBJ2-7; D is perhaps TRBD2 (6 bases). Trimming took off 1 base at V and 0 bases at J, with 16 bases between the two ends. From germline, CDR1 is SGHVS and CDR2 FQNEAQ. This CDR3 is 17 amino acids long. CDR3 DNA: TGTGCCAGCAGCTTAGTAGGAATGGCGGGAAGCTCCTACGAGCAGTACTTC. Translation: CASSLVGMAGSSYEQYF.

This chain uses TRBV5-1 with TRBJ1-2; 8 nucleotides agree with TRBD1. The germline CDR1 and CDR2 sequences are SGHRS and YFSETQ. V trimming: 2 bases; J trimming: 6 bases; junction bases outside the gene matches: 3. The length of the CDR3 is 13 residues. CDR3 nucleotides: TGCGCCAGCAGCTTATCACAGGGGGATGGCTACACCTTC. Its protein product is CASSLSQGDGYTF.